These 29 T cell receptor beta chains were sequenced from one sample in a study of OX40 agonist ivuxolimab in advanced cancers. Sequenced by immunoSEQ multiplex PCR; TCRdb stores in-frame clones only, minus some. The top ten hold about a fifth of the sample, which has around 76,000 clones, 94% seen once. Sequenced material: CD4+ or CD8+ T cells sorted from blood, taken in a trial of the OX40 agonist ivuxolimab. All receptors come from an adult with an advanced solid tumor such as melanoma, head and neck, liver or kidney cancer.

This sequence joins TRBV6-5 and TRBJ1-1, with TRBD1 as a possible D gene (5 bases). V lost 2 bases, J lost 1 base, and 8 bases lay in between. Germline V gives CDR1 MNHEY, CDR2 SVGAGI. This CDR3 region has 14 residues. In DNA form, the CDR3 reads TGTGCCAGCAGTTACAGGGGCGAGAACACTGAAGCTTTCTTT. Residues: CASSYRGENTEAFF.

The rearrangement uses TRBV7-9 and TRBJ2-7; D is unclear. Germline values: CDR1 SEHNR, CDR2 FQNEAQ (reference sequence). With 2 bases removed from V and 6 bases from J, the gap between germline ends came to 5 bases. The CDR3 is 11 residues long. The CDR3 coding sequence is TGTGCCAGCAGCTTACATAGCGAGCAGTACTTC. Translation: CASSLHSEQYF.

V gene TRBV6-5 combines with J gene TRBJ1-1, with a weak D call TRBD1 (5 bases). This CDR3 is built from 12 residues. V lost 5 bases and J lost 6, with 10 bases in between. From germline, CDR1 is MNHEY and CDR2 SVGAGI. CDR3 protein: CASSQRGSEAFF. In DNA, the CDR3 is TGTGCCAGCAGTCAAAGGGGATCTGAAGCTTTCTTT.

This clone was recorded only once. The CDR3 bases are TGTGCCAGCACCCCGAACCTTTTTTGGGAGCAGTACTTC. It yields the protein CASTPNLFWEQYF. The chain couples TRBV7-2 to TRBJ2-7; D gene uncertain. This CDR3 is 13 amino acids long. The V gene's germline CDR1 is SGHTA and CDR2 FQGNSA. The germline V and J ends were trimmed by 7 bases and 7 bases, with 17 bases remaining between them.

The CDR3 bases are TGTGCCAGCAGTGCCAAGACAGGGTGGGTGACTGAAGCTTTCTTT. Its protein is CASSAKTGWVTEAFF. J is TRBJ1-1 and V is TRBV6-1; 7 nucleotides match TRBD1. The CDR3 covers 15 residues. The germline CDR1 and CDR2 sequences are MNHNS and SASEGT. The V segment lost 4 bases and the J segment 5 bases; nucleotides outside the gene matches: 10.

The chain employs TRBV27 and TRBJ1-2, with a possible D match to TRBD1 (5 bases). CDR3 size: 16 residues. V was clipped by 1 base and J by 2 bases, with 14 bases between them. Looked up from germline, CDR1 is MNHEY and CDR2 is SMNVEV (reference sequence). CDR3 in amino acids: CASSLLGQGDNYGYTF. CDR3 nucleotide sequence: TGTGCCAGCAGTTTATTGGGGCAGGGTGACAACTATGGCTACACCTTC.

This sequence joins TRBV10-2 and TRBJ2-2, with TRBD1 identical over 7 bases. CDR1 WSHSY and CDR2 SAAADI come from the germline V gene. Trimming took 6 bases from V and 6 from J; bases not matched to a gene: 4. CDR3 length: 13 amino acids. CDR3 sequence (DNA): TGCGCCAGCAGCCCTACAGGGGCCGGGGAGCTGTTTTTT. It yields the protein CASSPTGAGELFF.

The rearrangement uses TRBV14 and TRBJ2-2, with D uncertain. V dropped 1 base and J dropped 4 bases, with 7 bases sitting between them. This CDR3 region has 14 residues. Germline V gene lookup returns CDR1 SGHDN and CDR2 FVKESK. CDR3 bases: TGTGCCAGCAGCCAAGGGTGGAGCACCGGGGAGCTGTTTTTT. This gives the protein CASSQGWSTGELFF.

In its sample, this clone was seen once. This CDR3 reads CASSYGTGGGYGYTF. CDR3 bases: TGTGCCAGCAGTTACGGTACAGGGGGAGGCTATGGCTACACCTTC. This chain connects TRBV6-5 to TRBJ1-2; 8 bases map to TRBD1. Germline assignment: CDR1 MNHEY and CDR2 SVGAGI. Trimming cost V 2 bases and J 4 bases; bases outside gene matches: 6. The CDR3 has 15 residues.

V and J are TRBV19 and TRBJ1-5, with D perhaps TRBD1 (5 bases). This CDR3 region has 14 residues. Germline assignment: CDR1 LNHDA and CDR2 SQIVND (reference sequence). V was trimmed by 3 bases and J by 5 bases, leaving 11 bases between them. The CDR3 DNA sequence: TGTGCCAGTAGTATTGGAGGGGAGGATCAGCCCCAGCATTTT. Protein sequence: CASSIGGEDQPQHF.

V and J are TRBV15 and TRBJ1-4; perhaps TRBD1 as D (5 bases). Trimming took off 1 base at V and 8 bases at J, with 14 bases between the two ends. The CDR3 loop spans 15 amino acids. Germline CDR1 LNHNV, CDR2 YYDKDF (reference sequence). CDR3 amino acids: CATSRGWGGEEKLFF. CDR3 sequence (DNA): TGTGCCACCAGCAGAGGCTGGGGGGGGGAGGAAAAACTGTTTTTT.

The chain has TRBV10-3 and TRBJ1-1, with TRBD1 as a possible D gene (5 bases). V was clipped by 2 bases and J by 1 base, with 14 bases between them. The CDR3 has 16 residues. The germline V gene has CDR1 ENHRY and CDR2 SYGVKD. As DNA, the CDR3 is TGTGCCATCAGTGAGCCGCCGGGCGGGGGGAACACTGAAGCTTTCTTT. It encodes CAISEPPGGGNTEAFF.

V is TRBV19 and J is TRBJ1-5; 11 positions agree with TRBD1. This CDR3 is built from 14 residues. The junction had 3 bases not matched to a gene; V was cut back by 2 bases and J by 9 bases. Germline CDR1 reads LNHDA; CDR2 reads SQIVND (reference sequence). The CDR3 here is CASSITGTGGPQHF. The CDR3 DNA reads TGTGCCAGTAGTATAACCGGGACAGGGGGGCCCCAGCATTTT.

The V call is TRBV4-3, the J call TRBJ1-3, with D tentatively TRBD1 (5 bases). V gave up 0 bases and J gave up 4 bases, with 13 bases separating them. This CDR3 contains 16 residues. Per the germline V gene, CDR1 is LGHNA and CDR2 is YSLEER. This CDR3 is CASSQDTTQGGNTIYF. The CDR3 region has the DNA TGCGCCAGCAGCCAAGATACTACTCAGGGAGGAAACACCATATATTTT.

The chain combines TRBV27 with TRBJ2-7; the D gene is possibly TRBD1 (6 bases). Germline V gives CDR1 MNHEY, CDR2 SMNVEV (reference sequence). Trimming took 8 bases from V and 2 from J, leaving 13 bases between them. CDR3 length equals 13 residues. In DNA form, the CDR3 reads TGTGCCAGCGGGATGGGGGCCCCCTACGAGCAGTACTTC. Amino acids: CASGMGAPYEQYF.

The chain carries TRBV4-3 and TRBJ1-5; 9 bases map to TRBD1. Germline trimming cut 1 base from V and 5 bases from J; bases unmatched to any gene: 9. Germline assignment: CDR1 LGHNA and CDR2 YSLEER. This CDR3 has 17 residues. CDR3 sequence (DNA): TGCGCCAGCAGCCAAGCACTTCATCGACAGGGGGATCAGCCCCAGCATTTT. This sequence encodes CASSQALHRQGDQPQHF.

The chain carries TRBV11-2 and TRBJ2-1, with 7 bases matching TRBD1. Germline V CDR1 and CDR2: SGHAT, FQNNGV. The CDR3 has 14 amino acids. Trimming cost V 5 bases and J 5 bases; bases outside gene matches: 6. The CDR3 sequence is CASSNRDRDNEQFF. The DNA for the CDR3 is TGTGCCAGCAGCAACCGGGACAGAGACAATGAGCAGTTCTTC.

The CDR3: CASSDERGDTQYF. The CDR3 DNA follows: TGTGCCAGCAGTGACGAGAGAGGAGATACGCAGTATTTT. This chain joins TRBV6-4 and TRBJ2-3; D uncertain. The V gene's germline CDR1 is MRHNA and CDR2 SNTAGT. With 2 bases removed from V and 5 bases from J, the gap between germline ends came to 8 bases. This CDR3 comprises 13 residues.

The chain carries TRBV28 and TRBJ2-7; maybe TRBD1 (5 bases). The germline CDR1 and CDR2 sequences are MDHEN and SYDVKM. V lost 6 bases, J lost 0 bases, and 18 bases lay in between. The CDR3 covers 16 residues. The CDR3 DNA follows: TGTGCCAGCAGCCACGACAGCTCCCCAAGCTCCTACGAGCAGTACTTC. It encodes CASSHDSSPSSYEQYF.

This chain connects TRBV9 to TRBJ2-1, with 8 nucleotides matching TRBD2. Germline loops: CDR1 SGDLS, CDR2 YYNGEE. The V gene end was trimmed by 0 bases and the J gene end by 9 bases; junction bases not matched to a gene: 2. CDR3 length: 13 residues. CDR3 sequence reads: CASSVGLASEQFF. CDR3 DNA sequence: TGTGCCAGCAGCGTAGGACTAGCGAGTGAGCAGTTCTTC.

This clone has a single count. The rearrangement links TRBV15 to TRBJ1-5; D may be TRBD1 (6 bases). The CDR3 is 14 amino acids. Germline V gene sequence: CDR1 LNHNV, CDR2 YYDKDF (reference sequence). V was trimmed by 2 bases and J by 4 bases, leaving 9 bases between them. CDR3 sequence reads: CATSRWGPNQPQHF. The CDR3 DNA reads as TGTGCCACCAGCAGATGGGGGCCAAATCAGCCCCAGCATTTT.

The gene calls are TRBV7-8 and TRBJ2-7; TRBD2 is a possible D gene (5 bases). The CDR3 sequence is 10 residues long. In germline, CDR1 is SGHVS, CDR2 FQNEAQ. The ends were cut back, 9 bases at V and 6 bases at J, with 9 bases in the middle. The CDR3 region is CASGSVEQYF. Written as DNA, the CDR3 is TGTGCCAGTGGGAGTGTCGAGCAGTACTTC. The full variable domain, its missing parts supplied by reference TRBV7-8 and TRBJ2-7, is GAGVSQSPRYKVAKRGQDVALRCDPISGHVSLFWYQQALGQGPEFLTYFQNEAQLDKSGLPSDRFFAERPEGSVSTLKIQRTQQEDSAVYLCASGSVEQYFGPGTRLTVT.

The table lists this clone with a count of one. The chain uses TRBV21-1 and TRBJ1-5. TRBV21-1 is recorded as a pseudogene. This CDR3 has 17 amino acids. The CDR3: CASSKVPDGSSNQPQHF. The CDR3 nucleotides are TGTGCCAGCAGCAAAGTTCCGGATGGAAGTAGCAATCAGCCCCAGCATTTT.

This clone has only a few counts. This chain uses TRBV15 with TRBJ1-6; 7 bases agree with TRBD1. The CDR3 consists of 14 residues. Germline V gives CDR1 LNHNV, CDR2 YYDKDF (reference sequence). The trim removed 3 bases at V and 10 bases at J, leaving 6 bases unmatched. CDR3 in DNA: TGTGCCACCAGCAGTGACAGGGCGGGATCACCCCTCCACTTT. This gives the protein CATSSDRAGSPLHF.

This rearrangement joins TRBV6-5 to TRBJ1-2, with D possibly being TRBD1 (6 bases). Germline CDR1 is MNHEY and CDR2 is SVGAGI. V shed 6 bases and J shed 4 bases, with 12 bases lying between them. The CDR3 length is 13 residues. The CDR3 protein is CASRVRGAYGYTF. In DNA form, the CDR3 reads TGTGCCAGCAGGGTCAGGGGAGCCTATGGCTACACCTTC.

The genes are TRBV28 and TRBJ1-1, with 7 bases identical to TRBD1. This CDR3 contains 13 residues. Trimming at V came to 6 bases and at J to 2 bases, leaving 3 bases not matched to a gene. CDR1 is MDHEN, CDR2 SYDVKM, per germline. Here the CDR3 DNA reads TGTGCCAGCAGAGACAGGGACAACACTGAAGCTTTCTTT. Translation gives CASRDRDNTEAFF.

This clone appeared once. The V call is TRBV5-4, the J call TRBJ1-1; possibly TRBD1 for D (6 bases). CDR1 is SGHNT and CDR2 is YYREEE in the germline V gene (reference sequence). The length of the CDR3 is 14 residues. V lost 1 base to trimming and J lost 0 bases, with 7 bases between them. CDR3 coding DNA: TGTGCCAGCAGCTTGACAGGGCTGAACACTGAAGCTTTCTTT. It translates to CASSLTGLNTEAFF.

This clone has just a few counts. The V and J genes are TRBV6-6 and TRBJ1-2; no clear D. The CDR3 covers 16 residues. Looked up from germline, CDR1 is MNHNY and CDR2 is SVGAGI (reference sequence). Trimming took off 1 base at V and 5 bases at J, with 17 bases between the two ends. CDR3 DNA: TGTGCCAGCAGTTACTGGGCGGCAGGAAAGTGGTATGGCTACACCTTC. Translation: CASSYWAAGKWYGYTF.

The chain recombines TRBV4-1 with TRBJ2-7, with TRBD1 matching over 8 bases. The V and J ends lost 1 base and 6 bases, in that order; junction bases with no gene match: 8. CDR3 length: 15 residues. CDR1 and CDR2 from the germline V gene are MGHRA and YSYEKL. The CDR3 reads CASSQGGQGNSEQYF. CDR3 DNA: TGCGCCAGCAGCCAAGGAGGACAGGGAAATTCCGAGCAGTACTTC.